The 26 T cell receptor beta chains reported below all come from one sample, sequenced in a study of CD8 T cells in ankylosing spondylitis. In TCRdb, the 5' RACE reads were re-called with MiXCR into one record per CDR3 protein. Here the sample spans approximately 550,000 distinct CDR3 sequences, roughly 13% being singletons. No antigen is known for these receptors. Findings of the study overall: Seemingly distinctive of ankylosing spondylitis blood was a TCR beta motif formed by eight highly homologous variants.

The sample taken for sequencing was blood, either unsorted or a sorted T cell fraction (not recorded which). The receptor source for this set is a male donor with ankylosing spondylitis.

This clonotype was counted only a few times. J is TRBJ1-1 and V is TRBV5-1; D might be TRBD1 (6 bases). The CDR3 spans 14 residues. V lost 2 bases, J lost 4 bases, and 12 bases lay in between. Germline lookup yields CDR1 SGHRS and CDR2 YFSETQ. CDR3 bases: TGCGCCAGCAGCTTTTACAGGGACGGCACTGAAGCTTTCTTT. Translation gives CASSFYRDGTEAFF.

The J gene is TRBJ2-1, the V gene TRBV20-1, with TRBD1 identical over 9 bases. Unmatched junction bases numbered 7, after V lost 5 bases and J lost 5 bases. The CDR3 length is 14 residues. CDR1 and CDR2 (germline): DFQATT, SNEGSKA (reference sequence). The CDR3 spells CSAPGTGTDNEQFF. Written as DNA, the CDR3 is TGCAGTGCTCCCGGGACAGGGACCGACAATGAGCAGTTCTTC.

This clonotype was counted a few times. This chain joins TRBV18 and TRBJ2-7, with 10 bases identical to TRBD2. This CDR3 has 15 amino acids. Germline values: CDR1 KGHSH, CDR2 LQKENI. The trim removed 0 bases at V and 3 bases at J, leaving 2 bases unmatched. This chain's CDR3 is CASSPPLAGVYEQYV. The CDR3 DNA sequence: TGTGCCAGCTCACCACCTCTAGCGGGAGTCTACGAGCAGTACGTC.

This chain links TRBV18 with TRBJ2-5; tentatively, D is TRBD2 (6 bases). V was cut by 1 base and J by 2 bases, with 17 bases left in between. CDR1 and CDR2 from the germline V gene are KGHSH and LQKENI. The CDR3 loop spans 17 amino acids. CDR3 protein: CASSPLGSGFFQETQYF. CDR3 coding DNA: TGTGCCAGCTCACCACTAGGTAGCGGATTCTTTCAAGAGACCCAGTACTTC. Supplemented by reference TRBV18 and TRBJ2-5, the full variable domain reads NAGVMQNPRHLVRRRGQEARLRCSPMKGHSHVYWYRQLPEEGLKFMVYLQKENIIDESGMPKERFSAEFPKEGPSILRIQQVVRGDSAAYFCASSPLGSGFFQETQYFGPGTRLLVL.

J is TRBJ2-3 and V is TRBV6-1, with 9 bases identical to TRBD1. Germline V gene sequence: CDR1 MNHNS, CDR2 SASEGT. The CDR3 is 16 amino acids. Trimming took 4 bases from V and 2 from J; bases not matched to a gene: 7. The CDR3 DNA sequence: TGTGCCAGCAGTGGGGACAGGGATTTGTACACAGATACGCAGTATTTT. Amino acids: CASSGDRDLYTDTQYF.

This clonotype has just a few counts. The chain has TRBV5-1 and TRBJ2-1; 7 positions agree with TRBD2. This CDR3 contains 14 residues. From germline, CDR1 is SGHRS and CDR2 YFSETQ. Trimming cost V 0 bases and J 5 bases; bases outside gene matches: 2. The CDR3: CASSLDRGDNEQFF. The CDR3 DNA sequence: TGCGCCAGCAGCTTGGACCGGGGGGACAATGAGCAGTTCTTC.

The chain has TRBV7-2 and TRBJ2-2; D is possibly TRBD2 (6 bases). V was cut by 4 bases and J by 4 bases, with 7 bases left in between. CDR3 length: 13 amino acids. Looked up from germline, CDR1 is SGHTA and CDR2 is FQGNSA. The CDR3 sequence: CASSSGLTGELFF. Written as DNA, the CDR3 is TGTGCCAGCAGCTCGGGACTCACCGGGGAGCTGTTTTTT.

The sample holds a few counts of this clonotype. The V call is TRBV29-1, the J call TRBJ2-7; 7 bases align to TRBD1. V dropped 5 bases and J dropped 0; count of bases not matched to a gene: 7. This CDR3 has 14 amino acids. Germline V gene sequence: CDR1 SQVTM, CDR2 ANQGSEA. The CDR3 loop is CSVIGQVSSYEQYF. The CDR3 bases are TGCAGCGTTATAGGACAGGTATCCTCCTACGAGCAGTACTTC.

This clonotype showed up many times. V and J are TRBV29-1 and TRBJ2-1; no definite D call. CDR1 is SQVTM and CDR2 is ANQGSEA in the germline V gene. This CDR3 region has 13 residues. The germline V and J ends were trimmed by 2 bases and 5 bases, with 10 bases remaining between them. CDR3 loop: CSVETPPDNEQFF. CDR3 coding DNA: TGCAGCGTTGAAACCCCTCCAGACAATGAGCAGTTCTTC.

This clonotype turned up a few times. The chain is built from TRBV20-1 and TRBJ2-4, with 11 nucleotides matching TRBD2. The CDR3 loop spans 19 amino acids. Trimming cost V 5 bases and J 7 bases; bases outside gene matches: 22. CDR1 and CDR2 (germline): DFQATT, SNEGSKA (reference sequence). The CDR3 loop is CSARTTSGNNPKKRNIQYF. The CDR3 coding sequence is TGCAGTGCTCGGACGACTAGCGGGAACAACCCTAAAAAGCGTAACATTCAGTACTTC.

The chain carries TRBV5-5 and TRBJ1-1; a weak D match, TRBD1 (5 bases). The CDR3 sequence is 14 residues long. Germline V gene sequence: CDR1 SGHKS, CDR2 YYEKEE (reference sequence). The V gene lost 0 bases and the J gene lost 4 bases, with 10 bases spanning the gap. CDR3 protein: CASSLEIQATEAFF. CDR3 coding DNA: TGTGCCAGCAGCTTGGAAATACAGGCCACTGAAGCTTTCTTT.

The table lists this clonotype with a few counts. This chain joins TRBV11-1 and TRBJ2-2; 12 positions agree with TRBD2. The junction had 4 bases not matched to a gene; V was cut back by 3 bases and J by 8 bases. The CDR3 sequence is 15 residues long. Germline CDR1 and CDR2: SGHAT and FQDESV (reference sequence). CDR3 region: CASSLTSGRVGELFF. The CDR3 DNA reads as TGTGCCAGCAGCTTGACTAGCGGGAGAGTGGGGGAGCTGTTTTTT.

This clonotype showed up many times. The chain recombines TRBV7-9 with TRBJ2-2; a weak D match, TRBD2 (6 bases). The CDR3 length is 17 residues. V was trimmed by 6 bases and J by 2 bases, leaving 19 bases between them. Germline V gene sequence: CDR1 SEHNR, CDR2 FQNEAQ (reference sequence). This chain's CDR3 is CASSPKTGTQNTGELFF. As DNA, the CDR3 is TGTGCCAGCAGTCCGAAAACCGGGACTCAAAACACCGGGGAGCTGTTTTTT.

A few counts support this clonotype. This chain uses TRBV12-3 or TRBV12-4 with TRBJ2-1, with D maybe TRBD1 (5 bases). Trimming left V 1 base short and J 0 bases short, with 13 bases between. This CDR3 is built from 17 residues. The CDR3 reads CASSLVGALSSYNEQFF. DNA for the CDR3: TGTGCCAGCAGTTTAGTTGGGGCCCTGAGCTCCTACAATGAGCAGTTCTTC.

This clonotype was counted a few times. This sequence joins TRBV12-3 or TRBV12-4 and TRBJ2-1; the match to TRBD2 covers 11 bases. This CDR3 has 15 residues. V lost 3 bases and J lost 8; bases outside the gene matches: 6. CDR3 in amino acids: CASSLFSGRADEQFF. The CDR3, as DNA: TGTGCCAGCAGTTTGTTTAGCGGGAGGGCGGATGAGCAGTTCTTC.

This clonotype was detected a few times. The rearrangement joins TRBV10-3 to TRBJ1-1; 7 positions agree with TRBD1. The CDR3 sequence is 15 residues long. Germline V CDR1 and CDR2: ENHRY, SYGVKD. J gave up 1 base and V 7 bases, and 9 bases lay outside the gene matches. CDR3 sequence reads: CAITRDSNSNTEAFF. The CDR3 nucleotides read TGTGCCATCACCCGGGACAGCAACTCGAACACTGAAGCTTTCTTT.

This clonotype was detected a few times. J is TRBJ2-7 and V is TRBV20-1; TRBD1 is a possible D gene (5 bases). V was cut by 0 bases and J by 2 bases, with 11 bases left in between. CDR3 length: 14 residues. CDR1 DFQATT and CDR2 SNEGSKA come from the germline V gene (reference sequence). The CDR3 loop reads CSAREGQGTYEQYF. Written as DNA, the CDR3 is TGCAGTGCTAGAGAGGGTCAGGGAACCTACGAGCAGTACTTC.

The CDR3 DNA follows: TGTGCCACCAGTGATTCGGGGCTTAGCAATCAGCCCCAGCATTTT. This translates into CATSDSGLSNQPQHF. This rearrangement joins TRBV24-1 to TRBJ1-5; the D gene is possibly TRBD1 (5 bases). Trimming removed 2 bases from V and 0 bases from J, with 7 bases in between. Germline V gene lookup returns CDR1 KGHDR and CDR2 SFDVKD. The length of the CDR3 is 15 residues.

The sample holds a few counts of this clonotype. The genes are TRBV29-1 and TRBJ2-7, with D hard to call. V was shortened by 7 bases and J by 4 bases, with 17 bases between the two germline ends. Germline V gene data show CDR1 as SQVTM and CDR2 as ANQGSEA. CDR3 size: 13 residues. CDR3 nucleotides: TGCAGCGGGGTGGAAAGGAGTGGTTACGAGCAGTACTTC. It codes for CSGVERSGYEQYF.

The chain uses TRBV27 and TRBJ2-5; no definite D call. V was clipped by 2 bases and J by 1 base, with 8 bases between them. The CDR3 spans 14 residues. Germline loops: CDR1 MNHEY, CDR2 SMNVEV (reference sequence). CDR3: CASSLMAAQETQYF. As DNA, the CDR3 is TGTGCCAGCAGTTTAATGGCAGCCCAAGAGACCCAGTACTTC.

This clonotype appeared a few times. V is TRBV6-1 and J is TRBJ2-7, with D perhaps TRBD2 (6 bases). Germline V gene data show CDR1 as MNHNS and CDR2 as SASEGT. V was clipped by 6 bases and J by 2 bases, with 11 bases between them. The CDR3 has 13 amino acids. The CDR3 DNA follows: TGTGCCAGCAGACCTAGCGCCGCCTACGAGCAGTACGTC. This codes for CASRPSAAYEQYV.

This clonotype was detected many times. The chain couples TRBV12-3 or TRBV12-4 to TRBJ2-2; 15 bases are a match to TRBD2. J gave up 5 bases and V 7 bases, and 11 bases lay outside the gene matches. This CDR3 is 18 amino acids long. The CDR3 DNA reads as TGTGCCAGCACTGACAGTGGGACTAGCGGGAGGCTTACCGGGGAGCTGTTTTTT. The encoded protein is CASTDSGTSGRLTGELFF.

J is TRBJ2-1 and V is TRBV2; 8 bases fit TRBD2. Germline assignment: CDR1 SNHLY and CDR2 FYNNEI. This CDR3 has 15 amino acids. Unmatched junction bases numbered 15, after V lost 7 bases and J lost 10 bases. CDR3 in amino acids: CASTLWTSRVLEQFF. The CDR3 DNA follows: TGTGCCAGCACCCTTTGGACTAGCCGGGTTTTAGAGCAGTTCTTC.

V usage is TRBV7-2 and J usage is TRBJ2-5, with a tentative D call TRBD2 (6 bases). V dropped 1 base and J dropped 2 bases, with 11 bases sitting between them. In germline, CDR1 is SGHTA, CDR2 FQGNSA. This CDR3 comprises 15 residues. In DNA form, the CDR3 reads TGTGCCAGCAGCTTAGGGGGGGAGAATCAAGAGACCCAGTACTTC. This translates into CASSLGGENQETQYF.

This clonotype has only a few counts. The chain uses TRBV7-2 and TRBJ2-5, with D hard to call. Germline values: CDR1 SGHTA, CDR2 FQGNSA. The CDR3 runs 14 residues. V was cut by 4 bases and J by 1 base, with 10 bases left in between. CDR3 nucleotides: TGTGCCAGCAGCTCAATTAGCCCCCAAGAGACCCAGTACTTC. Its protein is CASSSISPQETQYF.

This chain links TRBV20-1 with TRBJ2-5, with TRBD2 matching over 7 bases. The V gene's germline CDR1 is DFQATT and CDR2 SNEGSKA (reference sequence). V dropped 2 bases and J dropped 5; count of bases not matched to a gene: 5. CDR3 length: 13 residues. Here the CDR3 DNA reads TGCAGTGCTAGATTGGGGGGGGATGAGACCCAGTACTTC. Translation gives CSARLGGDETQYF.